The text below deals with one TCR beta chain. A much larger clone sits a single nucleotide away, making a read error possible. This specimen belongs to a study of T cells in Graves' hyperthyroidism and ophthalmopathy. At the level of the study: Staff took peripheral blood when the initial diagnosis was made, before any treatment began.

There were TCR beta CDR3 regions amplified from RNA transcripts. Using the HTBI primer set, a first-round RT-PCR was run on the TCR CDR3. TCRdb independently ran MiXCR on the multiplex PCR reads; one entry per CDR3 protein. The repertoire consists of approximately 740,000 distinct CDR3 sequences, with approximately 14% occurring once and the leading ten covering roughly 10%. Uncontrolled infections, other autoimmune diseases, pregnancy or lactation led to exclusion of patients. The CDR3 is 13 residues long. V lost 3 bases and J 5 bases, leaving 11 bases between the germline ends. The sequence came from a woman aged 18-35 years with Graves' hyperthyroidism. The rearrangement joins TRBV12-3 or TRBV12-4 to TRBJ2-7; D not resolved. Sequencing was done on a sample of blood. The DNA of the CDR3 is TGTGCCAGCAGTTTTAGCCATCTGGACGAGCAGTACTTC. Protein: CASSFSHLDEQYF.